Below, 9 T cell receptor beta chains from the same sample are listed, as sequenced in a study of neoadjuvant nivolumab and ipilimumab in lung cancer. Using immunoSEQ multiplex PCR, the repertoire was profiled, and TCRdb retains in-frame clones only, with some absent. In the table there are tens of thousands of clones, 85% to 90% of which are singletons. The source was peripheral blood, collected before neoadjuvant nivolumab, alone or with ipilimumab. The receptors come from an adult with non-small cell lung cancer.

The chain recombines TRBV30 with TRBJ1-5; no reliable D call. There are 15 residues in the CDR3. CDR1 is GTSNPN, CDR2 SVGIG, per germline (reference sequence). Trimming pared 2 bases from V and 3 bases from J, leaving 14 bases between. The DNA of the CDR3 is TGTGCCTGGAGTCATCTGGGGAGTCCCAATCAGCCCCAGCATTTT. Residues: CAWSHLGSPNQPQHF.

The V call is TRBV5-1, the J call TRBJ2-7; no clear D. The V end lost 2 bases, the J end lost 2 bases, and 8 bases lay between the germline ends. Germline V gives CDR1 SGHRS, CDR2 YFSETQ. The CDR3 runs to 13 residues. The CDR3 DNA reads TGCGCCAGCAGCTTTGCGTTTCCCTACGAGCAGTACTTC. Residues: CASSFAFPYEQYF.

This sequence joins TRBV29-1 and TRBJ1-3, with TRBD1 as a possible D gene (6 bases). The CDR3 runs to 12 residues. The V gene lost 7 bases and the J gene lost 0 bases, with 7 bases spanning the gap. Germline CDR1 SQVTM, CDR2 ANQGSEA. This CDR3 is CSGQDSGNTIYF. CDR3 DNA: TGCAGCGGACAGGACTCTGGAAACACCATATATTTT.

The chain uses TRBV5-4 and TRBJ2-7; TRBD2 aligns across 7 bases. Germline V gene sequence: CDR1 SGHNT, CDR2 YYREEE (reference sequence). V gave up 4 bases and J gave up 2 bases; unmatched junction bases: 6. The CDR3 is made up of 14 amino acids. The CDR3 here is CASSLTSDAYEQYF. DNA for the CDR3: TGTGCCAGCAGCCTCACTAGCGACGCCTACGAGCAGTACTTC.

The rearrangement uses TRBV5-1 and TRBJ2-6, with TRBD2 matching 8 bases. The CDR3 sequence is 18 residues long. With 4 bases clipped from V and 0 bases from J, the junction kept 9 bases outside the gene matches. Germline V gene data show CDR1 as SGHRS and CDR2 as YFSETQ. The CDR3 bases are TGCGCCAGCAGCCCGCTTATAGCGGGAATCTCTGGGGCCAACGTCCTGACTTTC. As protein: CASSPLIAGISGANVLTF. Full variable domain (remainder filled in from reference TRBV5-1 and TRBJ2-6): KAGVTQTPRYLIKTRGQQVTLSCSPISGHRSVSWYQQTPGQGLQFLFEYFSETQRNKGNFPGRFSGRQFSNSRSEMNVSTLELGDSALYLCASSPLIAGISGANVLTFGAGSRLTVL.

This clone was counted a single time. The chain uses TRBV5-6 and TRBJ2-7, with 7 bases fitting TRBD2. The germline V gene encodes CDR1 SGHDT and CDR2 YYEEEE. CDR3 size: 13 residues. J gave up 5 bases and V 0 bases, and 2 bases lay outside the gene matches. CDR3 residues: CASSLAGTNEQYF. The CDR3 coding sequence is TGTGCCAGCAGCTTGGCTGGGACTAACGAGCAGTACTTC.

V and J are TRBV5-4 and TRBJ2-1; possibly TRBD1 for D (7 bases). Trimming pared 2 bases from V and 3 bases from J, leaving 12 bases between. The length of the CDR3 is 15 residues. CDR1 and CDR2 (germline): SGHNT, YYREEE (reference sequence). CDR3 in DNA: TGTGCCAGCAGCTTTCAGGGGGGCGGCTACAATGAGCAGTTCTTC. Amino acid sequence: CASSFQGGGYNEQFF.

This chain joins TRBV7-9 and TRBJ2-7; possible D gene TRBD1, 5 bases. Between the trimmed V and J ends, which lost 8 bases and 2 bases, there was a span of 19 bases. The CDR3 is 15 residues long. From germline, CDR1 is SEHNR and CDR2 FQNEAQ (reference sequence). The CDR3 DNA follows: TGTGCCAGCGCTAAGAACAGGCAGTTAGCCTACGAGCAGTACTTC. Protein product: CASAKNRQLAYEQYF.

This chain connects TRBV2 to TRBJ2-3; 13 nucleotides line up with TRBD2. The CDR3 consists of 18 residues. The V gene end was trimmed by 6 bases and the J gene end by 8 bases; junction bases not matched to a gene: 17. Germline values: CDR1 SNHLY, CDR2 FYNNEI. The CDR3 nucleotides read TGTGCCAGCAGGAGGAGCTCCGGGACTAGCGGGATAGAAGGTACGCAGTATTTT. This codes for CASRRSSGTSGIEGTQYF. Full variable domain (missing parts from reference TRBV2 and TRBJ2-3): EPEVTQTPSHQVTQMGQEVILRCVPISNHLYFYWYRQILGQKVEFLVSFYNNEISEKSEIFDDQFSVERPDGSNFTLKIRSTKLEDSAMYFCASRRSSGTSGIEGTQYFGPGTRLTVL.